One TCR beta chain is described in this entry. This sample is drawn from a study of blood T cell repertoires in COVID-19. In the study overall: COVID-19 samples, acute and convalescent, were from the United States, Italy and Spain.

The CDR3 has 14 amino acids. Germline loops: CDR1 MDHEN, CDR2 SYDVKM. V lost 4 bases and J 8 bases, leaving 16 bases between the germline ends. Assay: immunoSEQ multiplex PCR; the TCRdb copy retains only in-frame clones and omits some. In the table there are 250,000 or so clones, more than 80% of which are singletons. Source material: peripheral blood. This clonotype was sampled from a man younger than 40 with COVID-19, enrolled during active disease. The chain employs TRBV28 and TRBJ2-3; D remains unclear. Here the CDR3 reads CASSSRYISLTQYF. The CDR3 DNA follows: TGTGCCAGCAGTTCACGATATATAAGCCTTACGCAGTATTTT. Drawing the rest from reference TRBV28 and TRBJ2-3, the complete variable domain is DVKVTQSSRYLVKRTGEKVFLECVQDMDHENMFWYRQDPGLGLRLIYFSYDVKMKEKGDIPEGYSVSREKKERFSLILESASTNQTSMYLCASSSRYISLTQYFGPGTRLTVL.